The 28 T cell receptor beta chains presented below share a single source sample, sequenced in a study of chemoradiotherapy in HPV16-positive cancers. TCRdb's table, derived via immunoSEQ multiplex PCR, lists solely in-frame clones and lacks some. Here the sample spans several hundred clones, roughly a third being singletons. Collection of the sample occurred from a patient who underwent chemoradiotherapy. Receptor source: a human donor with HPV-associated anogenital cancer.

The CDR3 DNA follows: TGTGCCATCGCGGCACAGGGGAACACCGGGGAGCTGTTTTTT. It specifies CAIAAQGNTGELFF. J is TRBJ2-2 and V is TRBV10-3, with D maybe TRBD1 (6 bases). V gave up 8 bases and J gave up 1 base, with 11 bases separating them. CDR1 ENHRY and CDR2 SYGVKD come from the germline V gene. The CDR3 runs to 14 residues.

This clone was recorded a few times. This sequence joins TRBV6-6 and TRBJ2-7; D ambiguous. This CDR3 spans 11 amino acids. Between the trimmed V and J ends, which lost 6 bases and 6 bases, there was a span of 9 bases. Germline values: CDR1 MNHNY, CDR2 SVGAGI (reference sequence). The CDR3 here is CASRKGFEQYF. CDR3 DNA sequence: TGTGCCAGCAGAAAAGGATTCGAGCAGTACTTC.

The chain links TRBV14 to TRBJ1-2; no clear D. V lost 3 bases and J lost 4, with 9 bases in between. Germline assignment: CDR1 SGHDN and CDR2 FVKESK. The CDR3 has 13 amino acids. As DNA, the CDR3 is TGTGCCAGCAGCCATAGAGCTCCCTATGGCTACACCTTC. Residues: CASSHRAPYGYTF.

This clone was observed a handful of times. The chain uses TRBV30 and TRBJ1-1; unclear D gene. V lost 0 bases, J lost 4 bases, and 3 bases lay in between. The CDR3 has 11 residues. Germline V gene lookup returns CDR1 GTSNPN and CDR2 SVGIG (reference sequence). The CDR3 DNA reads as TGTGCCTGGAGTGTATTCACTGAAGCTTTCTTT. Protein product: CAWSVFTEAFF.

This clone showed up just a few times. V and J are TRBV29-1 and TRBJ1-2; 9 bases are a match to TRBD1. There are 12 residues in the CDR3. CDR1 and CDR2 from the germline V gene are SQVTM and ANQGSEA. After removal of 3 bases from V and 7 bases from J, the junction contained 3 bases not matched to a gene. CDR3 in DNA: TGCAGCGTTGACGGGACAGGGCTTGGCTACACCTTC. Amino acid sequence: CSVDGTGLGYTF.

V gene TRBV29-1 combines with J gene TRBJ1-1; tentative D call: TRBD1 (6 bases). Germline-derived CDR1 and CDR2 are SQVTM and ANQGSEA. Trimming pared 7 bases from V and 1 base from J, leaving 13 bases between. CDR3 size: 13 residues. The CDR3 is CSGRQAENTEAFF. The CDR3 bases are TGCAGCGGCCGACAGGCGGAGAACACTGAAGCTTTCTTT.

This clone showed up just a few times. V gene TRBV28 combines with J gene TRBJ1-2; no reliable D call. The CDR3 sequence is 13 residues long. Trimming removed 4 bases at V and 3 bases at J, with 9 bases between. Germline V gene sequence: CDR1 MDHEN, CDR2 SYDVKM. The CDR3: CASSSGRYYGYTF. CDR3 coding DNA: TGTGCCAGCAGTTCCGGTCGTTACTATGGCTACACCTTC.

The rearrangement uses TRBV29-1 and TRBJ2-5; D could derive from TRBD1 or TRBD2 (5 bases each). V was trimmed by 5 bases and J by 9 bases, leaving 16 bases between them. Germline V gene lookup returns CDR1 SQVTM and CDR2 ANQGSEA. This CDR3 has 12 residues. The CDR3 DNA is TGCAGCGTTTGGGGACCCACAGTGGCCCAGTACTTC. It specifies CSVWGPTVAQYF.

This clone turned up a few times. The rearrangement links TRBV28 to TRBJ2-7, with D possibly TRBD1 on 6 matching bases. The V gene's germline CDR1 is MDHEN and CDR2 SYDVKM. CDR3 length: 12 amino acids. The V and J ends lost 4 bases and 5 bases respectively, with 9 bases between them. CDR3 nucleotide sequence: TGTGCCAGCAGTTCAGGGGTACACGAGCAGTACTTC. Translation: CASSSGVHEQYF.

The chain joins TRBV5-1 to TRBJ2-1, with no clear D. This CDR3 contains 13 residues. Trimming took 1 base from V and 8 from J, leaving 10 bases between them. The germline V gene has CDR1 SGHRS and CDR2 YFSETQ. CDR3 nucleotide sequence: TGCGCCAGCAGCTTGATTGTTGTAGATGAGCAGTTCTTC. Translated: CASSLIVVDEQFF.

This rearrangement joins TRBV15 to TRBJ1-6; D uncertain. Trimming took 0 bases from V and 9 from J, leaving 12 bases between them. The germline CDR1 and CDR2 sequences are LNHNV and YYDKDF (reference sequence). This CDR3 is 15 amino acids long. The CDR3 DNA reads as TGTGCCACCAGCAGAGATCTGGGAGGAGGTTCACCCCTCCACTTT. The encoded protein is CATSRDLGGGSPLHF.

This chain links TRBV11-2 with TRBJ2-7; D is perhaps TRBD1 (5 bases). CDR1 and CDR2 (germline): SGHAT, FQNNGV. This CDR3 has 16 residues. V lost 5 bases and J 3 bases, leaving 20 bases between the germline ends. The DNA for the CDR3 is TGTGCCAGCAGCCCCCCCAGGGTAGTTGGCTTCTACGAGCAGTACTTC. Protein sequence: CASSPPRVVGFYEQYF. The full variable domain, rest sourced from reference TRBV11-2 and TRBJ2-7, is EAGVAQSPRYKIIEKRQSVAFWCNPISGHATLYWYQQILGQGPKLLIQFQNNGVVDDSQLPKDRFSAERLKGVDSTLKIQPAKLEDSAVYLCASSPPRVVGFYEQYFGPGTRLTVT.

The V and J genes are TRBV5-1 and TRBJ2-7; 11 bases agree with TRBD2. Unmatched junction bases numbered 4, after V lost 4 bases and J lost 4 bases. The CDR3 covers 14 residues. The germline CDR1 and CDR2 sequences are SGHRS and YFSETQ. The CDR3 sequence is CASSVLAGDYEQYF. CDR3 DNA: TGCGCCAGCAGCGTACTAGCGGGGGATTACGAGCAGTACTTC. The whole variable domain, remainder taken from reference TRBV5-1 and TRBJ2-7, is KAGVTQTPRYLIKTRGQQVTLSCSPISGHRSVSWYQQTPGQGLQFLFEYFSETQRNKGNFPGRFSGRQFSNSRSEMNVSTLELGDSALYLCASSVLAGDYEQYFGPGTRLTVT.

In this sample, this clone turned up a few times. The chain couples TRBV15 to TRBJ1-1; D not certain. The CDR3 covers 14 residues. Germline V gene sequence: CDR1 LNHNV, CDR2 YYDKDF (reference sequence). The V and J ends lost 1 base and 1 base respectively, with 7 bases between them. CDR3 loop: CATSRGLRNTEAFF. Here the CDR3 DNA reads TGTGCCACCAGCAGAGGGCTTAGGAACACTGAAGCTTTCTTT.

CDR3 sequence: CASSVADRTVEQFF. In DNA form, the CDR3 reads TGTGCCAGCAGCGTAGCTGATAGGACAGTTGAGCAGTTCTTC. V and J are TRBV9 and TRBJ2-1; D perhaps matches TRBD1 (6 bases). The germline V and J ends were trimmed by 0 bases and 9 bases, with 13 bases remaining between them. CDR3 size: 14 residues. Germline CDR1 is SGDLS and CDR2 is YYNGEE.

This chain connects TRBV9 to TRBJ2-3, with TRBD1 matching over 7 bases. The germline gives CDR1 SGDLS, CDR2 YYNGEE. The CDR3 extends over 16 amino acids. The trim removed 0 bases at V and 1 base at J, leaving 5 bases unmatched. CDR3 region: CASSVGGQARTDTQYF. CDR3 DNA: TGTGCCAGCAGCGTAGGTGGACAGGCGCGCACAGATACGCAGTATTTT.

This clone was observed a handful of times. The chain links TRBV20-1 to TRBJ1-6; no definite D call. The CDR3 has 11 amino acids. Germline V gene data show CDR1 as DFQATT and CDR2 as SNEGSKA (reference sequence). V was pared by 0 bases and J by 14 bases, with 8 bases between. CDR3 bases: TGCAGTGCTAGAGATGGCCCAACCCTCCACTTT. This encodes CSARDGPTLHF.

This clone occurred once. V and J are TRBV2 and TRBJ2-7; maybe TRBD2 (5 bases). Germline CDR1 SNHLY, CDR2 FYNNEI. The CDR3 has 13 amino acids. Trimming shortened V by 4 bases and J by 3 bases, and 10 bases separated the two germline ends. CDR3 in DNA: TGTGCCAGCAGTGCCCTAGAGGGCTACGAGCAGTACTTC. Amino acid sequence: CASSALEGYEQYF.

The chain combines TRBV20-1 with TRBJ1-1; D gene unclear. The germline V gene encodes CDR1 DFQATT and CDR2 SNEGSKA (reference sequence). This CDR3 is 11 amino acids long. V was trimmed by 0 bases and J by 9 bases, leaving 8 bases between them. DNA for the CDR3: TGCAGTGCTAGAGATATACCTCAAGCTTTCTTT. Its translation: CSARDIPQAFF.

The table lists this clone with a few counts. The DNA of the CDR3 is TGTGCCAGCAGCCAAGATTTTCGGGGGACAAACACCGGGGAGCTGTTTTTT. Encoded protein: CASSQDFRGTNTGELFF. V and J are TRBV4-2 and TRBJ2-2; D is tentatively TRBD1 or TRBD2 (6 bases each). The germline V gene encodes CDR1 LGHNA and CDR2 YNFKEQ. Deletions cut 0 bases from V and 2 bases from J, with 13 bases between. There are 17 residues in the CDR3.

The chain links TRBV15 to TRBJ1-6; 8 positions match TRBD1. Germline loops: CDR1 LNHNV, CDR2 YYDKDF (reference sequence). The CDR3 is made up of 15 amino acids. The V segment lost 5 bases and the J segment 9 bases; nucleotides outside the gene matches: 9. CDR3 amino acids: CATSARQGLGSPLHF. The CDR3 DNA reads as TGTGCCACCAGCGCTCGACAGGGGTTGGGTTCACCCCTCCACTTT.

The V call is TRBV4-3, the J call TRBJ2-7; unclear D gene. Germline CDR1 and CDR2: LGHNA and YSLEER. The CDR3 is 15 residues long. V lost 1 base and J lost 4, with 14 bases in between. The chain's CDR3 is CASSQGLSNGYEQYF. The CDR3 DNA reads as TGCGCCAGCAGCCAAGGACTCTCGAATGGGTACGAGCAGTACTTC.

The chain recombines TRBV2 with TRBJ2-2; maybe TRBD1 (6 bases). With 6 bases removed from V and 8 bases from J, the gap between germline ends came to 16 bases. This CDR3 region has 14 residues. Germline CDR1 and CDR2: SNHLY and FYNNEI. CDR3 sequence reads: CASSKWDNSGELFF. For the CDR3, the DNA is TGTGCCAGCAGCAAATGGGACAACTCGGGGGAGCTGTTTTTT.

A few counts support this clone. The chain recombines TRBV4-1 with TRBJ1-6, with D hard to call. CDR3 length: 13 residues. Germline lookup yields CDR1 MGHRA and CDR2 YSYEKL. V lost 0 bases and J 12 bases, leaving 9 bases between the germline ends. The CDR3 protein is CASSQDPPVPLHF. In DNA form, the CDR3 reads TGCGCCAGCAGCCAAGATCCTCCGGTACCCCTCCACTTT.

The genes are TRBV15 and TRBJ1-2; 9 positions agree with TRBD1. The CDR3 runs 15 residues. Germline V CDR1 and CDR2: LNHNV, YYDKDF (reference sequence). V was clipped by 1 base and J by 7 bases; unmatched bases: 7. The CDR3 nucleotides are TGTGCCACCAGCAGAGGACTCGACAGGGGGGTTGGCTACACCTTC. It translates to CATSRGLDRGVGYTF.

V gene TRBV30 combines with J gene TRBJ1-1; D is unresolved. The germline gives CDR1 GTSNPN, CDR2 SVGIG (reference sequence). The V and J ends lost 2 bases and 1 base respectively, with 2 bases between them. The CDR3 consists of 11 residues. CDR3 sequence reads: CAWSRNTEAFF. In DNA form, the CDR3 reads TGTGCCTGGAGTCGGAACACTGAAGCTTTCTTT.

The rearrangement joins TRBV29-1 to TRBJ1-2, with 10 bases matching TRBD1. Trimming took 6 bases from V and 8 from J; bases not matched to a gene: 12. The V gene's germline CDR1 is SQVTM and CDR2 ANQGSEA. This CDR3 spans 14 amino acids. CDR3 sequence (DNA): TGCAGCGTGGCCCCCGACAGGGGGCGGCGCGGCTACACCTTC. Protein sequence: CSVAPDRGRRGYTF.

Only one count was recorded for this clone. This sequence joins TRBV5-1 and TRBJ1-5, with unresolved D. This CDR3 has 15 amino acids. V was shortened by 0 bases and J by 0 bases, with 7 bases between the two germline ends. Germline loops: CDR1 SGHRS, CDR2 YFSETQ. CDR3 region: CASSLDSYSNQPQHF. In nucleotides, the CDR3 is TGCGCCAGCAGCTTGGACAGCTATAGCAATCAGCCCCAGCATTTT.